This T cell receptor beta chain was profiled in a study of blood T cells in healthy people across ages. Study observations and caveats: There were more naive CD4+ cells and higher diversity in long-lived donors than in aged donors.

Primed by a sample-barcoded 5' primer and a J-beta primer mix, a second PCR proceeded for 7 to 11 cycles. From the 5' RACE reads, TCRdb called clonotypes with MiXCR, one entry per CDR3 protein. The sample lists 1 million or so distinct CDR3 sequences, roughly 45% occurring once. Aged roughly 6 to 95, donors were systemically healthy Caucasians from Russia. This clonotype appeared a single time. Its antigen is unidentified. The sample consisted of blood. The sequence was collected from a woman aged 55 to 70 in good health.

The CDR3 DNA sequence: TGTGCCAGCAGCTTAGATACCCAACTAGCGGCGATCTCCTACAATGAGCAGTTCTTC. This translates into CASSLDTQLAAISYNEQFF. V and J are TRBV11-2 and TRBJ2-1, with 8 bases aligning to TRBD2. Germline-derived CDR1 and CDR2 are SGHAT and FQNNGV. V lost 0 bases, J lost 0 bases, and 10 bases stayed unmatched. There are 19 residues in the CDR3. Looking up the rest from reference TRBV11-2 and TRBJ2-1 gives the full variable domain: EAGVAQSPRYKIIEKRQSVAFWCNPISGHATLYWYQQILGQGPKLLIQFQNNGVVDDSQLPKDRFSAERLKGVDSTLKIQPAKLEDSAVYLCASSLDTQLAAISYNEQFFGPGTRLTVL.